The clone carrying this T cell receptor beta chain was observed a handful of times. CDR3-region Arm-PCR and iRepertoire HTBI primers produced the TCR beta libraries. TCRdb called the multiplex PCR reads again in MiXCR, with one record for every CDR3 protein. This sample has about 400,000 distinct CDR3 sequences, with approximately 15% found just once. The sample comes from a study of regulatory T cells in long-lasting Graves disease. Time point defined: newly diagnosed GD, antithyroid drugs for less than 3 months. With RNA extracted from PBMCs as input, the TCR library was made. CDR3 length: 11 amino acids. Germline CDR1 reads SGHRS; CDR2 reads YFSETQ. The V gene lost 6 bases and the J gene lost 0 bases, with 3 bases spanning the gap. These data also featured in a second study, about T cells in Graves' hyperthyroidism and ophthalmopathy. From that paper: Patients aged 18 to 65 had newly diagnosed hyperthyroidism that had lasted under 2 months. Blood also showed most of the thyroid clonotypes that were expanded above 0.001.

V gene TRBV5-1 combines with J gene TRBJ2-5; no clear D gene. Specimen: peripheral blood mononuclear cells (PBMCs), collected at new diagnosis, from a patient treated with antithyroid drugs. The receptor was derived from a woman aged 40-49 years with Graves disease. The CDR3 region has the DNA TGCGCCAGCACCAACCAAGAGACCCAGTACTTC. It codes for CASTNQETQYF.